These 27 T cell receptor beta chains were all obtained from the same sample, sequenced in a study of beta chain features in type 1 diabetes. The authors reverse transcribed all of the isolated RNA, so sequencing captured expressed TCRB transcripts. Measured with immunoSEQ multiplex PCR; TCRdb has only the in-frame clones, and not every one. Of roughly 40,000 clones in the sample, around 60% were seen once. The source material was Tregs from blood. The origin of the receptors is a woman aged 30 to 39 in good health.

The table lists this clone with a few counts. This chain connects TRBV7-9 to TRBJ1-1; 8 positions agree with TRBD1. Germline V CDR1 and CDR2: SEHNR, FQNEAQ (reference sequence). Germline trimming cut 6 bases from V and 9 bases from J; bases unmatched to any gene: 9. CDR3 length equals 13 residues. The CDR3 loop is CASRGQGVYKAFF. In DNA, the CDR3 is TGTGCCAGCAGAGGACAGGGTGTCTACAAAGCTTTCTTT.

This clone appeared a few times. The rearrangement uses TRBV29-1 and TRBJ1-5; D ambiguous. The CDR3 has 12 amino acids. The V and J ends lost 6 bases and 4 bases respectively, with 10 bases between them. CDR1 SQVTM and CDR2 ANQGSEA come from the germline V gene. The chain's CDR3 is CSVRTGNQPQHF. CDR3 DNA sequence: TGCAGCGTCCGAACGGGAAATCAGCCCCAGCATTTT.

With respect to this clone: At the DNA level, this CDR3 is encoded by other sequences in the same sample as well. This chain links TRBV6-1 with TRBJ1-1; unclear D gene. The length of the CDR3 is 13 residues. Germline V gives CDR1 MNHNS, CDR2 SASEGT. The V end lost 4 bases, the J end lost 1 base, and 7 bases lay between the germline ends. The CDR3 sequence is CASSGRQNTEAFF. CDR3 sequence (DNA): TGTGCCAGCAGTGGGAGGCAGAACACTGAAGCTTTCTTT.

CDR3 amino acids: CASKSPAETQYF. CDR3 in DNA: TGTGCCAGTAAGAGCCCCGCGGAGACCCAGTACTTC. V is TRBV19 and J is TRBJ2-5; no definite D call. This CDR3 contains 12 residues. Deletions cut 7 bases from V and 5 bases from J, with 11 bases between. The germline CDR1 and CDR2 sequences are LNHDA and SQIVND (reference sequence).

This chain uses TRBV6-6 with TRBJ2-7, with D unclear. CDR1 and CDR2 from the germline V gene are MNHNY and SVGAGI (reference sequence). V was trimmed by 5 bases and J by 4 bases, leaving 6 bases between them. The CDR3 consists of 11 residues. In nucleotides, the CDR3 is TGTGCCAGCAGTCCGAGATACGAGCAGTACTTC. It codes for CASSPRYEQYF.

This clone has a single count. CDR3 DNA sequence: TGTGCCAGTAGAGAACAGGTAGGGCTTTCTAGCAATCAGCCCCAGCATTTT. This sequence encodes CASREQVGLSSNQPQHF. This chain links TRBV28 with TRBJ1-5; D is perhaps TRBD1 (5 bases). Germline values: CDR1 MDHEN, CDR2 SYDVKM. The V and J ends lost 9 bases and 0 bases respectively, with 21 bases between them. CDR3 length: 17 amino acids.

The chain uses TRBV29-1 and TRBJ1-1; D may be TRBD1 (6 bases). Germline assignment: CDR1 SQVTM and CDR2 ANQGSEA. Trimming removed 4 bases from V and 3 bases from J, with 15 bases in between. The CDR3 has 14 residues. The CDR3 loop is CSVVVQGQYTEAFF. DNA of the CDR3: TGCAGCGTTGTAGTACAGGGCCAGTACACTGAAGCTTTCTTT. Looking up the rest from reference TRBV29-1 and TRBJ1-1 gives the full variable domain: SAVISQKPSRDICQRGTSLTIQCQVDSQVTMMFWYRQQPGQSLTLIATANQGSEATYESGFVIDKFPISRPNLTFSTLTVSNMSPEDSSIYLCSVVVQGQYTEAFFGQGTRLTVV.

This clone was recorded a few times. The chain is built from TRBV18 and TRBJ2-7; 10 nucleotides align to TRBD1. CDR3 length: 13 residues. The V gene end was trimmed by 3 bases and the J gene end by 11 bases; junction bases not matched to a gene: 7. CDR1 and CDR2 (germline): KGHSH, LQKENI. The CDR3 DNA is TGTGCCAGCTCACCGGGGACAGGGGAAATGGAGTACTTC. This gives the protein CASSPGTGEMEYF.

The sample holds a few counts of this clone. This chain links TRBV6-5 with TRBJ2-7, with 8 nucleotides matching TRBD2. Germline V lookup: CDR1 MNHEY, CDR2 SVGAGI. This CDR3 spans 15 amino acids. The V and J ends lost 6 bases and 3 bases, in that order; junction bases with no gene match: 10. The chain's CDR3 is CASSSTSGHFYEQYF. CDR3 nucleotides: TGTGCCAGCAGCAGTACTAGCGGCCACTTCTACGAGCAGTACTTC.

The rearrangement uses TRBV27 and TRBJ2-5; 8 bases line up with TRBD1. Germline trimming cut 2 bases from V and 5 bases from J; bases unmatched to any gene: 1. Germline CDR1 and CDR2: MNHEY and SMNVEV (reference sequence). This CDR3 is built from 13 residues. The CDR3 is CASSLQGAETQYF. CDR3 DNA sequence: TGTGCCAGCAGTTTACAGGGGGCGGAGACCCAGTACTTC.

The genes are TRBV29-1 and TRBJ2-1; 10 bases align to TRBD1. This CDR3 region has 13 residues. Germline trimming cut 3 bases from V and 12 bases from J; bases unmatched to any gene: 8. Germline CDR1 is SQVTM and CDR2 is ANQGSEA. CDR3 sequence (DNA): TGCAGCGTTGACCCCGGGACAGGGGACAGGCAGTTCTTC. Translating gives CSVDPGTGDRQFF.

The chain carries TRBV6-6 and TRBJ2-7; 10 bases are shared with TRBD1. Germline V lookup: CDR1 MNHNY, CDR2 SVGAGI (reference sequence). V shed 6 bases, J shed 4 bases, and the junction held 12 bases outside the gene matches. CDR3 length: 16 amino acids. The CDR3 DNA follows: TGTGCCAGCAGCTCCGGGACAGGGGTCTGGATTTACGAGCAGTACTTC. It yields the protein CASSSGTGVWIYEQYF.

The rearrangement uses TRBV18 and TRBJ1-5; 8 bases fit TRBD1. The germline gives CDR1 KGHSH, CDR2 LQKENI. The CDR3 spans 14 residues. V gave up 5 bases and J gave up 5 bases; unmatched junction bases: 5. The CDR3 nucleotides are TGTGCCAGCTCATTCGGACAGGGAGATCAGCCCCAGCATTTT. As protein: CASSFGQGDQPQHF.

The gene calls are TRBV7-2 and TRBJ2-1, with 10 bases matching TRBD2. The V gene's germline CDR1 is SGHTA and CDR2 FQGNSA. The J segment lost 8 bases and the V segment lost 5 bases, leaving 12 bases of the junction unmatched. This CDR3 spans 16 amino acids. CDR3 in amino acids: CASSAGPAGGLYEQFF. CDR3 nucleotides: TGTGCCAGCAGCGCCGGGCCAGCGGGAGGGTTGTATGAGCAGTTCTTC.

Sample share makes this clone medium-sized. The gene calls are TRBV30 and TRBJ2-7; TRBD2 might be the D (8 bases). The CDR3 loop spans 15 amino acids. Germline V gives CDR1 GTSNPN, CDR2 SVGIG (reference sequence). The V and J ends lost 3 bases and 3 bases respectively, with 18 bases between them. Written as DNA, the CDR3 is TGTGCCTGGAGGATGACAGGGAGCGGGAGCTACGAGCAGTACTTC. It yields the protein CAWRMTGSGSYEQYF.

The chain has TRBV6-6 and TRBJ1-2, with D tentatively TRBD1 (5 bases). V was clipped by 0 bases and J by 2 bases, with 10 bases between them. This CDR3 region has 15 residues. CDR1 and CDR2 (germline): MNHNY, SVGAGI (reference sequence). The DNA of the CDR3 is TGTGCCAGCAGTTACTCTGCAGGGCCAAACTATGGCTACACCTTC. It codes for CASSYSAGPNYGYTF.

The genes are TRBV28 and TRBJ1-1; D not resolved. V was trimmed by 3 bases and J by 1 base, leaving 6 bases between them. CDR1 and CDR2 from the germline V gene are MDHEN and SYDVKM. The CDR3 sequence is 13 residues long. The CDR3 is CASSFSENTEAFF. CDR3 bases: TGTGCCAGCAGTTTTTCAGAGAACACTGAAGCTTTCTTT.

This chain links TRBV9 with TRBJ2-1; maybe TRBD2 (5 bases). The CDR3 extends over 13 amino acids. V lost 4 bases, J lost 4 bases, and 9 bases lay in between. Germline CDR1 SGDLS, CDR2 YYNGEE. The CDR3 here is CASSPTSYNEQFF. CDR3 in DNA: TGTGCCAGCAGCCCAACTAGTTACAATGAGCAGTTCTTC.

J is TRBJ1-3 and V is TRBV29-1; a possible D gene is TRBD1 (5 bases). V gave up 4 bases and J gave up 1 base, with 8 bases separating them. Germline V gene sequence: CDR1 SQVTM, CDR2 ANQGSEA. This CDR3 has 13 amino acids. CDR3 nucleotides: TGCAGCGTTGGGGGCGCTTCTGGAAACACCATATATTTT. It specifies CSVGGASGNTIYF.

V usage is TRBV9 and J usage is TRBJ2-2; D might be TRBD2 (6 bases). This CDR3 has 14 amino acids. Trimming took off 4 bases at V and 6 bases at J, with 13 bases between the two ends. Germline V lookup: CDR1 SGDLS, CDR2 YYNGEE. The DNA of the CDR3 is TGTGCCAGCAGCACCGGGACTTTCCCCGGGGAGCTGTTTTTT. Its protein is CASSTGTFPGELFF.

The V call is TRBV5-5, the J call TRBJ2-3, with 8 bases lining up with TRBD1. Unmatched junction bases numbered 2, after V lost 5 bases and J lost 0 bases. Germline CDR1 reads SGHKS; CDR2 reads YYEKEE (reference sequence). This CDR3 is built from 14 residues. Here the CDR3 reads CASRGQASTDTQYF. In nucleotides, the CDR3 is TGTGCCAGCAGGGGACAGGCTAGCACAGATACGCAGTATTTT.

This clone was observed a handful of times. The CDR3 DNA reads as TGCAGCGTTGAAGATTGGATTGGGAGTGAGCAGTTCTTC. This sequence encodes CSVEDWIGSEQFF. This sequence joins TRBV29-1 and TRBJ2-1; possibly TRBD2 for D (5 bases). In germline, CDR1 is SQVTM, CDR2 ANQGSEA. The V gene lost 0 bases and the J gene lost 9 bases, with 12 bases spanning the gap. This CDR3 spans 13 amino acids.

This clone occurred a few times. The chain couples TRBV7-2 to TRBJ2-7, with TRBD2 identical over 8 bases. V lost 0 bases and J lost 2; bases outside the gene matches: 0. This CDR3 has 14 amino acids. The germline V gene encodes CDR1 SGHTA and CDR2 FQGNSA. The CDR3 DNA sequence: TGTGCCAGCAGCTTAGCCGGGAGGGCCTACGAGCAGTACTTC. Protein sequence: CASSLAGRAYEQYF.

This clone was seen a handful of times. This chain uses TRBV28 with TRBJ1-1; D gene uncertain. The germline V and J ends were trimmed by 1 base and 1 base, with 7 bases remaining between them. CDR3 length: 14 amino acids. Per germline, CDR1 MDHEN and CDR2 SYDVKM. The CDR3 protein is CASSLLWQNTEAFF. Here the CDR3 DNA reads TGTGCCAGCAGTTTATTATGGCAGAACACTGAAGCTTTCTTT.

This clone was found once. V is TRBV6-1 and J is TRBJ2-2; D gene ambiguous. Germline-derived CDR1 and CDR2 are MNHNS and SASEGT. Trimming left V 5 bases short and J 7 bases short, with 14 bases between. The CDR3 extends over 14 amino acids. The CDR3 region is CASSTRPAIGELFF. CDR3 in DNA: TGTGCCAGCAGTACCCGACCAGCGATCGGGGAGCTGTTTTTT.

This clone was observed a handful of times. This rearrangement joins TRBV5-1 to TRBJ2-5; 9 bases are a match to TRBD2. V lost 3 bases to trimming and J lost 3 bases; unmatched junction nucleotides: 6. Germline CDR1 reads SGHRS; CDR2 reads YFSETQ. The CDR3 has 15 residues. The CDR3: CASSWLTSGEETQYF. Here the CDR3 DNA reads TGCGCCAGCAGCTGGTTGACTAGCGGAGAAGAGACCCAGTACTTC.

The rearrangement uses TRBV4-3 and TRBJ1-1, with a weak D call TRBD1 (6 bases). This CDR3 comprises 13 residues. The V end lost 0 bases, the J end lost 6 bases, and 8 bases lay between the germline ends. Germline V gene lookup returns CDR1 LGHNA and CDR2 YSLEER. The chain's CDR3 is CASSQDGGPEAFF. As DNA, the CDR3 is TGCGCCAGCAGCCAAGACGGGGGGCCTGAAGCTTTCTTT.